This T cell receptor (beta chain) emerged from a study of CD8+CD57+ T cells in acquired aplastic anemia. Whole-study context: Healthy donor CD4+ cell samples had a mean of roughly 10 million reads.

This clonotype has a count of ten or more. Researchers used genomic DNA as the template to profile TCR beta VDJ and CDR3. One entry per CDR3 protein, called by TCRdb with MiXCR from the reads. The table has 180,000 or so distinct CDR3 sequences, less than 55% seen once. Trimming cost V 2 bases and J 11 bases, with 12 bases left between them. The CDR3 is made up of 12 amino acids. The germline CDR1 and CDR2 sequences are LGHNA and YNFKEQ. The chain links TRBV4-2 to TRBJ1-1, with D possibly being TRBD1 (5 bases). This clonotype originated in a human donor in good health. Sequences were obtained from sorted CD4+, CD8+, or CD8+CD57+ T cells (not recorded which) from PBMCs. The CDR3 sequence is CASSQTGKGAFF. CDR3 nucleotide sequence: TGTGCCAGCAGCCAAACAGGAAAAGGGGCTTTCTTT.